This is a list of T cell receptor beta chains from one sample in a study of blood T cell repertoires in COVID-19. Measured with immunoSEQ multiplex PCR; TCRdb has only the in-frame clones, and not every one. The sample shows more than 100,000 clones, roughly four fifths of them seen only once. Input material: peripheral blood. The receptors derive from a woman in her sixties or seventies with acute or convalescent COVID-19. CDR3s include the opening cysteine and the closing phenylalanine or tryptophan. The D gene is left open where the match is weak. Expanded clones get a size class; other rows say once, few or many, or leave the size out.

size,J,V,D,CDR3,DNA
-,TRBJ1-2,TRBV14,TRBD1,CASSQDPYTSTGRDYGYTF,TGTGCCAGCAGCCAAGACCCCTATACCTCGACAGGGCGAGACTATGGCTACACCTTC
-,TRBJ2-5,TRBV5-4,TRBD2,CASSSRLAGRETQYF,TGTGCCAGCAGCTCACGACTAGCGGGGAGAGAGACCCAGTACTTC
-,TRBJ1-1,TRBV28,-,CASSLRAEAFF,TGTGCCAGCAGTTTGAGGGCTGAAGCTTTCTTT
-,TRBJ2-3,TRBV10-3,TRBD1,CAISDPTGAADTQYF,TGTGCCATCAGTGACCCTACAGGGGCGGCAGATACGCAGTATTTT
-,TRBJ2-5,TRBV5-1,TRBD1,CASSPGTGGYQETQYF,TGCGCCAGCAGCCCCGGGACAGGGGGATACCAAGAGACCCAGTACTTC
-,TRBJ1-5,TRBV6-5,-,CATSPGVGQPQHF,TGTGCCACCTCACCAGGGGTCGGTCAGCCCCAGCATTTT
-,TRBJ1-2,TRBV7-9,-,CASSFELTNYGYTF,TGTGCCAGCAGCTTTGAGTTGACAAACTATGGCTACACCTTC
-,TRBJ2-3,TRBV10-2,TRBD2,CASILGGMVGPDTQYF,TGCGCCAGCATTCTGGGGGGGATGGTGGGCCCAGATACGCAGTATTTT
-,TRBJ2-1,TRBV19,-,CASSIDTISSSYNEQFF,TGTGCCAGTAGTATAGATACTATTTCAAGCTCCTACAATGAGCAGTTCTTC
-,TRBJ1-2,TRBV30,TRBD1,CAWSGQGAEGYTF,TGTGCCTGGAGTGGACAGGGGGCGGAAGGCTACACCTTC
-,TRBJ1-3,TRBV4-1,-,CASSQAGGGGGNTIYF,TGCGCCAGCAGCCAAGCTGGGGGGGGAGGTGGAAACACCATATATTTT
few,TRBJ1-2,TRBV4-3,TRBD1,CASSQVFAGGVYGYTF,TGCGCCAGCAGCCAAGTTTTCGCAGGGGGTGTCTATGGCTACACCTTC
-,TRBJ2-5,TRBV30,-,CAWSALAWETQYF,TGTGCCTGGAGTGCCCTAGCTTGGGAGACCCAGTACTTC
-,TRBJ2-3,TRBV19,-,CASSPAGSTDTQYF,TGTGCCAGTAGTCCGGCAGGGAGCACAGATACGCAGTATTTT
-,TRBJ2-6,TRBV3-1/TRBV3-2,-,CASSLRDSGANVLTF,TGTGCCAGCAGCCTTCGAGACTCTGGGGCCAACGTCCTGACTTTC
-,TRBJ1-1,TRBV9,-,CASSVLSNTEAFF,TGTGCCAGCAGCGTTCTTTCGAACACTGAAGCTTTCTTT
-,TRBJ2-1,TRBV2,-,CASSRVGYNEQFF,TGTGCCAGCAGCCGGGTGGGCTACAATGAGCAGTTCTTC
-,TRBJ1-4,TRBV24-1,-,CATSDSGVREKLFF,TGTGCCACCAGTGATTCCGGGGTCCGCGAAAAACTGTTTTTT
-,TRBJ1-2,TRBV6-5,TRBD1,CASSSGTGGVSYGYTF,TGTGCCAGCAGTTCCGGGACAGGGGGCGTATCCTATGGCTACACCTTC
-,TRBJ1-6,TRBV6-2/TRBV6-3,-,CASSPGQEIYNSPLHF,TGTGCCAGCAGCCCCGGACAAGAAATCTATAATTCACCCCTCCACTTT
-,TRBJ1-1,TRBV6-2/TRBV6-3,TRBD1,CASSYRQGALNTEAFF,TGTGCCAGCAGTTACAGACAGGGGGCCTTGAACACTGAAGCTTTCTTT
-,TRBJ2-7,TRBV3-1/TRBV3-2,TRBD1,CASSLTRTDRGLLREQYF,TGTGCCAGCAGCCTCACCCGGACGGACAGGGGGCTTCTCCGCGAGCAGTACTTC
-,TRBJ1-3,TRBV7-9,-,CASSYGQHSGNTIYF,TGTGCCAGCAGCTATGGACAACACTCTGGAAACACCATATATTTT
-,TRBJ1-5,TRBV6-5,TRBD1,CASSSLGQGDYQPQHF,TGTGCCAGCAGTTCCTTAGGACAGGGGGACTATCAGCCCCAGCATTTT
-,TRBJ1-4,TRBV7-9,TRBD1,CASSVGQANEKLFF,TGTGCCAGCAGCGTGGGACAGGCAAATGAAAAACTGTTTTTT
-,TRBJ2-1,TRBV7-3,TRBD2,CASSQQRTSGGREQFF,TGTGCCAGCAGCCAACAAAGGACTAGCGGGGGGCGCGAGCAGTTCTTC
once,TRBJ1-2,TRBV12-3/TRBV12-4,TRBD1,CASSLTGQYGYTF,TGTGCCAGCAGTTTAACGGGACAGTATGGCTACACCTTC
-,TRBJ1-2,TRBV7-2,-,CASSLAGQGSYGYTF,TGTGCCAGCAGCTTAGCCGGCCAGGGAAGTTATGGCTACACCTTC
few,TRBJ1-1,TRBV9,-,CASSVAMSNTEAFF,TGTGCCAGCAGCGTAGCGATGAGTAACACTGAAGCTTTCTTT
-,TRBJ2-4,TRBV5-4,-,CASSPNRDLAKNIQYF,TGTGCCAGCAGCCCTAACAGGGACCTAGCCAAAAACATTCAGTACTTC
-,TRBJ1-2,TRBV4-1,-,CASSQPGQGRGYTF,TGCGCCAGCAGCCAACCTGGGCAGGGCCGTGGCTACACCTTC
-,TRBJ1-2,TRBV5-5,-,CASSLAGSYGYTF,TGTGCCAGCAGCTTGGCGGGGTCCTATGGCTACACCTTC
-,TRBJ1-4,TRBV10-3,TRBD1,CAIGTGNNEKLFF,TGTGCCATCGGGACAGGGAATAATGAAAAACTGTTTTTT
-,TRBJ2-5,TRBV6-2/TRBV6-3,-,CASSTPPGRALETQYF,TGTGCCAGCAGTACCCCTCCCGGGAGAGCCCTAGAGACCCAGTACTTC
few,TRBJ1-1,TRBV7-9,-,CASSLEGVGLGAFF,TGTGCCAGCAGCCTAGAGGGAGTCGGACTCGGGGCTTTCTTT
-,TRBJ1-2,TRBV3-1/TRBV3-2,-,CASSQGHSYFYGYTF,TGTGCCAGCAGCCAAGGACACTCATACTTCTATGGCTACACCTTC